A selection of T cell receptor beta chains follows, all from one sample in a study of OX40 agonist ivuxolimab in advanced cancers. Assay: immunoSEQ multiplex PCR; the TCRdb copy retains only in-frame clones and omits some. The table includes fewer than 85,000 clones, 87% detected once. The specimen comprised CD4+ or CD8+ T cells sorted from blood, sampled in a trial of the OX40 agonist ivuxolimab. These receptors were taken from an adult with an advanced solid tumor such as melanoma, head and neck, liver or kidney cancer. Both conserved end residues are part of each CDR3. The order of the fields is J gene, clone size, V gene, D gene, CDR3 protein, CDR3 DNA. A D gene is named only where the DNA matches it firmly. Only part of the rows carry a size: once, few, many, or a class if the clone is expanded.

TRBJ2-3	.	TRBV9	TRBD1	CASSVESDRGWDTQYF	TGTGCCAGCAGCGTAGAGTCGGACAGGGGCTGGGATACGCAGTATTTT
TRBJ1-1	.	TRBV19	.	CASSIPRMNTEAFF	TGTGCCAGTAGTATACCACGCATGAACACTGAAGCTTTCTTT
TRBJ1-1	.	TRBV2	TRBD1	CASRRQGAAVNTEAFF	TGTGCCAGCAGACGACAGGGGGCAGCTGTGAACACTGAAGCTTTCTTT
TRBJ1-2	few	TRBV5-1	.	CASSPRSGWLSGYTF	TGCGCCAGCAGCCCGCGCTCAGGGTGGTTATCTGGCTACACCTTC
TRBJ2-3	once	TRBV7-2	.	CASSLGQGGITTDTQYF	TGTGCCAGCAGCTTAGGGCAGGGGGGGATTACCACAGATACGCAGTATTTT
TRBJ2-1	once	TRBV4-2	TRBD2	CASSQVVGGLAGRNEQFF	TGTGCCAGCAGCCAAGTAGTGGGGGGACTAGCGGGGCGTAATGAGCAGTTCTTC
TRBJ2-2	.	TRBV10-2	.	CASTPTSKSGELFF	TGCGCCAGCACCCCAACTAGCAAGTCCGGGGAGCTGTTTTTT
TRBJ2-2	.	TRBV2	TRBD1	CASKRQGRANTGELFF	TGTGCCAGCAAGCGACAGGGGCGGGCGAACACCGGGGAGCTGTTTTTT
TRBJ2-3	once	TRBV29-1	TRBD2	CSVGMVPGGSQDTQYF	TGCAGCGTTGGAATGGTTCCGGGAGGGTCCCAGGATACGCAGTATTTT
TRBJ2-7	.	TRBV7-9	.	CASSSGGPVIEQYF	TGTGCCAGCAGCTCCGGGGGGCCAGTCATCGAGCAGTACTTC
TRBJ2-1	.	TRBV28	TRBD2	CASSLSGAGVVQFF	TGTGCCAGCAGCCTCTCCGGTGCGGGAGTGGTTCAGTTCTTC
TRBJ2-2	once	TRBV29-1	.	CSVKGVVTGELFF	TGCAGCGTTAAAGGGGTTGTCACCGGGGAGCTGTTTTTT
TRBJ2-5	.	TRBV27	TRBD2	CASSLSRTSGRFPTSQETQYF	TGTGCCAGCAGTCTATCGCGGACTAGCGGGAGGTTCCCTACTAGCCAAGAGACCCAGTACTTC
TRBJ2-1	.	TRBV29-1	TRBD1	CSAGRLLTGDNEQFF	TGCAGCGCCGGCCGGCTCTTGACAGGGGACAATGAGCAGTTCTTC
TRBJ2-2	.	TRBV5-4	TRBD2	CASSPSSGTGELFF	TGTGCCAGCAGCCCCTCTAGCGGAACCGGGGAGCTGTTTTTT
TRBJ2-1	.	TRBV7-2	.	CASSSSARRGTYNEQFF	TGTGCCAGCAGCTCCAGCGCTCGACGGGGGACTTACAATGAGCAGTTCTTC
TRBJ1-4	.	TRBV27	.	CASLYRAGVNEKLFF	TGTGCCAGCCTCTATAGGGCAGGGGTTAATGAAAAACTGTTTTTT
TRBJ1-1	.	TRBV11-1	.	CAVLGGAGTEAFF	TGTGCGGTGTTGGGGGGGGCTGGCACTGAAGCTTTCTTT
TRBJ2-3	.	TRBV5-1	.	CASGSRNTDTQYF	TGCGCCAGCGGATCGAGGAACACAGATACGCAGTATTTT
TRBJ2-7	few	TRBV28	TRBD1	CASSRPSTGPGEQYF	TGTGCCAGCAGCCGACCATCGACAGGGCCCGGCGAGCAGTACTTC
TRBJ1-5	.	TRBV28	.	CASSFLNQPQHF	TGTGCCAGCAGTTTCCTCAATCAGCCCCAGCATTTT
TRBJ2-7	.	TRBV5-6	TRBD2	CASSFPGGRNEQYF	TGTGCCAGCAGCTTCCCGGGGGGAAGGAACGAGCAGTACTTC
TRBJ2-7	.	TRBV2	.	CASIQDYEQYF	TGTGCCAGCATCCAGGATTACGAGCAGTACTTC
TRBJ2-7	.	TRBV15	.	CATSRDPGRDEQYF	TGTGCCACCAGCAGAGATCCAGGACGGGACGAGCAGTACTTC
TRBJ1-1	.	TRBV15	.	CATSRDGGGREAFF	TGTGCCACCAGCAGAGATGGCGGGGGGCGTGAAGCTTTCTTT
TRBJ2-3	.	TRBV7-2	.	CASSLGVGDTQYF	TGTGCCAGCAGCTTAGGTGTGGGAGATACGCAGTATTTT
TRBJ2-7	.	TRBV28	.	CASSSLPLYEQYF	TGTGCCAGCAGTTCGTTACCCCTCTACGAGCAGTACTTC
TRBJ1-1	once	TRBV2	TRBD1	CASKRTGLNTEAFF	TGTGCCAGCAAACGGACAGGGTTGAACACTGAAGCTTTCTTT
TRBJ1-1	.	TRBV11-2	.	CASSLSATMNTEAFF	TGTGCCAGCAGCCTTTCCGCCACAATGAACACTGAAGCTTTCTTT
TRBJ2-5	.	TRBV2	.	CASSVGGYVETQYF	TGTGCCAGCAGTGTAGGAGGGTATGTTGAGACCCAGTACTTC
TRBJ2-3	.	TRBV4-1	.	CASSLPSSGLPEVRPHPDTQYF	TGCGCCAGCAGCCTACCCTCTTCGGGACTCCCTGAAGTCAGACCCCACCCAGATACGCAGTATTTT
TRBJ2-7	.	TRBV5-1	.	CASSLAQDTGIYEQYF	TGCGCCAGCAGCTTGGCCCAAGACACTGGTATCTACGAGCAGTACTTC
TRBJ2-3	.	TRBV6-1	.	CASSLAFMDTQYF	TGTGCCAGCAGCCTAGCCTTCATGGATACGCAGTATTTT
TRBJ2-7	once	TRBV25-1	.	CASSVSYEQYF	TGTGCCAGCAGTGTCTCCTACGAGCAGTACTTC
TRBJ1-1	.	TRBV7-9	.	CASTQGAENTEAFF	TGTGCCAGCACCCAAGGGGCAGAGAACACTGAAGCTTTCTTT
TRBJ1-1	.	TRBV28	.	CARLYLSIGDTEAFF	TGTGCCAGACTATATTTATCGATCGGGGACACTGAAGCTTTCTTT
TRBJ1-1	.	TRBV9	.	CASSVAQVGEAFF	TGTGCCAGCAGCGTAGCTCAGGTGGGAGAAGCTTTCTTT
TRBJ2-2	.	TRBV19	.	CASSGPSGTGELFF	TGTGCCAGTTCAGGGCCCAGCGGTACCGGGGAGCTGTTTTTT
TRBJ1-6	.	TRBV6-5	TRBD1	CASTYRGQGASPLHF	TGTGCCAGCACCTATCGGGGACAGGGGGCTTCACCCCTCCACTTT
TRBJ2-3	.	TRBV4-1	TRBD2	CASSQEGRENAQYF	TGCGCCAGCAGCCAAGAAGGGCGGGAGAATGCGCAGTATTTT
TRBJ2-3	once	TRBV6-6	.	CATRRVDTQYF	TGTGCCACCCGGAGGGTAGATACGCAGTATTTT
TRBJ1-2	.	TRBV27	.	CASSTKNYGYTF	TGTGCCAGCAGCACTAAAAACTATGGCTACACCTTC
TRBJ2-1	.	TRBV5-1	TRBD1	CASSHSGTGTNEQFF	TGCGCCAGCAGCCATTCCGGGACAGGGACAAATGAGCAGTTCTTC
TRBJ1-4	.	TRBV5-4	.	CASSPSTNEKLFF	TGTGCCAGCAGTCCCTCAACTAATGAAAAACTGTTTTTT
TRBJ2-1	.	TRBV5-4	TRBD2	CASSLGLAGGPNEQFF	TGTGCCAGCAGCTTGGGACTAGCGGGGGGGCCTAATGAGCAGTTCTTC
TRBJ2-6	.	TRBV15	TRBD1	CATKPGQRSGANVLTF	TGTGCCACCAAGCCGGGACAGAGGTCTGGGGCCAACGTCCTGACTTTC
TRBJ2-1	.	TRBV19	.	CASSITFDNEQFF	TGTGCCAGTAGTATAACATTCGACAATGAGCAGTTCTTC
TRBJ2-2	once	TRBV14	TRBD1	CASSKTGAFNTGELFF	TGTGCCAGCAGCAAGACAGGGGCTTTTAACACCGGGGAGCTGTTTTTT